This section outlines one T cell receptor (beta chain) sequence together with its context. This CDR3 has 15 residues. The V gene lost 6 bases and the J gene lost 4 bases, with 18 bases spanning the gap. In germline, CDR1 is MNHEY, CDR2 SVGAGI. The data stem from a study of blood T cell repertoires in COVID-19. Study context: Acute and convalescent COVID-19 specimens originated in the United States, Italy and Spain. Nucleic acid was either cDNA or gDNA, and it came from T cells, B-cell-depleted T cells, or PBMCs.

The authors' processing: By means of reference gene primer amplification, nucleated cell counts were estimated. Some clones are missing from TCRdb's copy, which holds only in-frame ones; the method was immunoSEQ multiplex PCR. Clone size and the V and J calls come from that table; the DNA yielded D and trimming. This table has approximately 250,000 clones, about 89% appearing once. V is TRBV6-5 and J is TRBJ2-5; D is perhaps TRBD1 (6 bases). Sequencing was performed on peripheral blood. The clonotype was recovered from a man aged 35 to 55 with active or convalescent COVID-19. The CDR3 DNA reads TGTGCCAGCAGGGTCTTACAGGGTTCGAGAGAGACCCAGTACTTC. Its protein product is CASRVLQGSRETQYF.